These 4 T cell receptor beta chains originate from one sample sequenced in a study of T-cell memory formation after mild COVID-19. TCRdb used MiXCR to reprocess the 5' RACE reads, holding one entry per CDR3 protein. The sample has approximately 580,000 distinct CDR3 sequences; around 21% are singletons. Sequencing was carried out using PBMCs or a T cell subset sorted from them (not recorded which). These receptors were collected from an adult woman who had mild COVID-19 (a few samples of this study predate the infection). Cell type and time point are not known.

The chain links TRBV5-4 to TRBJ2-3, with 12 bases fitting TRBD2. V shed 5 bases and J 5 bases; nucleotides not matched to a gene: 0. The CDR3 has 13 residues. Germline V CDR1 and CDR2: SGHNT, YYREEE (reference sequence). In DNA, the CDR3 is TGTGCCAGCAGGACTAGCGGGGGAGATACGCAGTATTTT. Translating it yields CASRTSGGDTQYF.

This clonotype was detected ten times or more. The V and J genes are TRBV4-3 and TRBJ2-6; D is undetermined. The CDR3 has 16 residues. Trimming took 0 bases from V and 1 from J, leaving 7 bases between them. Germline-derived CDR1 and CDR2 are LGHNA and YSLEER. The CDR3 coding sequence is TGCGCCAGCAGCCAAGATCACACATCTGGGGCCAACGTCCTGACTTTC. This encodes CASSQDHTSGANVLTF.

This clonotype was counted at least ten times. This rearrangement joins TRBV30 to TRBJ1-4; D is uncertain. This CDR3 comprises 12 residues. Trimming removed 0 bases at V and 8 bases at J, with 7 bases between. CDR1 GTSNPN and CDR2 SVGIG come from the germline V gene (reference sequence). The CDR3 bases are TGTGCCTGGAGTGTACTAAGGGAAAAACTGTTTTTT. It encodes CAWSVLREKLFF. The full variable domain, its missing parts supplied by reference TRBV30 and TRBJ1-4, is SQTIHQWPATLVQPVGSPLSLECTVEGTSNPNLYWYRQAAGRGLQLLFYSVGIGQISSEVPQNLSASRPQDRQFILSSKKLLLSDSGFYLCAWSVLREKLFFGSGTQLSVL.

V is TRBV12-3 or TRBV12-4 and J is TRBJ2-2; TRBD2 agrees at 9 bases. The length of the CDR3 is 15 residues. Trimming at V came to 6 bases and at J to 4 bases, leaving 6 bases not matched to a gene. The DNA of the CDR3 is TGTGCCAGCAGGCCTGGGACTAGCTTCACCGGGGAGCTGTTTTTT. Its protein is CASRPGTSFTGELFF.